Below, 20 T cell receptor beta chains from the same sample are listed, as sequenced in a study of cytotoxic CD8 clonotypes in ibrutinib-treated CLL. Repertoires were generated with immunoSEQ multiplex PCR, while TCRdb's copy carries only in-frame clones and drops some. The table has about 270,000 clones, more than 70% seen once. This material consisted of PBMCs, taken at disease progression, from a patient treated with ibrutinib. Receptors were obtained from a human donor with chronic lymphocytic leukemia.

The chain carries TRBV18 and TRBJ1-5; TRBD1 is a possible D gene (5 bases). CDR1 and CDR2 (germline): KGHSH, LQKENI. CDR3 length: 13 amino acids. Trimming pared 8 bases from V and 11 bases from J, leaving 19 bases between. CDR3: CASRQGGGTAQHF. The CDR3 bases are TGTGCCAGCCGGCAAGGTGGGGGTACGGCCCAGCATTTT.

V usage is TRBV27 and J usage is TRBJ2-5; TRBD2 agrees at 10 bases. The CDR3 sequence is 14 residues long. V lost 6 bases and J lost 7; bases outside the gene matches: 8. Germline V gene lookup returns CDR1 MNHEY and CDR2 SMNVEV (reference sequence). The CDR3 DNA sequence: TGTGCCAGCAGAGCAGCGGGGGGGCCGGGGACCCAGTACTTC. This sequence encodes CASRAAGGPGTQYF.

The chain is built from TRBV4-1 and TRBJ1-5; 11 bases are shared with TRBD1. CDR1 and CDR2 (germline): MGHRA, YSYEKL. V shed 5 bases and J 5 bases; nucleotides not matched to a gene: 11. This CDR3 has 17 residues. The CDR3 reads CASSGTGGVRTDQPQHF. The CDR3 nucleotides read TGCGCCAGCAGCGGGACAGGGGGTGTAAGGACGGATCAGCCCCAGCATTTT.

The chain employs TRBV6-1 and TRBJ1-5; 8 nucleotides line up with TRBD1. CDR1 and CDR2 from the germline V gene are MNHNS and SASEGT. J gave up 6 bases and V 2 bases, and 3 bases lay outside the gene matches. CDR3 length: 14 residues. The CDR3 reads CASSEYGTGQPQHF. CDR3 DNA: TGTGCCAGCAGTGAATACGGGACAGGTCAGCCCCAGCATTTT.

The V call is TRBV9, the J call TRBJ1-1, with D perhaps matching TRBD1 (6 bases). Looked up from germline, CDR1 is SGDLS and CDR2 is YYNGEE. The CDR3 is made up of 14 amino acids. The V gene lost 2 bases and the J gene lost 3 bases, with 11 bases spanning the gap. CDR3 sequence: CASSVTEGDTEAFF. The CDR3 DNA is TGTGCCAGCAGCGTTACAGAGGGGGACACTGAAGCTTTCTTT.

The chain recombines TRBV27 with TRBJ2-3; no clear D. The CDR3 spans 13 residues. The V gene lost 6 bases and the J gene lost 5 bases, with 12 bases spanning the gap. CDR1 and CDR2 from the germline V gene are MNHEY and SMNVEV (reference sequence). CDR3 in amino acids: CASSPVDGDTQYF. The CDR3 DNA reads as TGTGCCAGCAGCCCCGTCGATGGAGATACGCAGTATTTT.

The J gene is TRBJ1-1, the V gene TRBV28; D is unresolved. The CDR3 sequence is 11 residues long. The germline V gene has CDR1 MDHEN and CDR2 SYDVKM. V dropped 5 bases and J dropped 8 bases, with 9 bases sitting between them. CDR3: CASSDGREAFF. In DNA, the CDR3 is TGTGCCAGCAGTGACGGACGAGAAGCTTTCTTT. Full variable domain (rest looked up from reference TRBV28 and TRBJ1-1): DVKVTQSSRYLVKRTGEKVFLECVQDMDHENMFWYRQDPGLGLRLIYFSYDVKMKEKGDIPEGYSVSREKKERFSLILESASTNQTSMYLCASSDGREAFFGQGTRLTVV.

J is TRBJ1-4 and V is TRBV10-1; 10 bases agree with TRBD1. Germline-derived CDR1 and CDR2 are WNHNN and SYGVQD (reference sequence). Trimming cost V 4 bases and J 0 bases; bases outside gene matches: 23. The length of the CDR3 is 23 residues. CDR3 in DNA: TGCGCCAGCAGTGGACAGGGGGCGGACGAAAGAGTAATTCTAGTTGCAACTAATGAAAAACTGTTTTTT. It yields the protein CASSGQGADERVILVATNEKLFF.

The rearrangement joins TRBV18 to TRBJ1-2, with D tentatively TRBD1 (5 bases). The V end was cut by 3 bases, the J end by 1 base, with 21 bases between. This CDR3 has 18 residues. CDR1 KGHSH and CDR2 LQKENI come from the germline V gene. CDR3 DNA: TGTGCCAGCTCACCCCGAACCCCGGGGCCAATTATTAACTATGGCTACACCTTC. This encodes CASSPRTPGPIINYGYTF.

The chain employs TRBV9 and TRBJ2-2, with D unresolved. Germline V CDR1 and CDR2: SGDLS, YYNGEE. V lost 0 bases to trimming and J lost 5 bases, with 8 bases between them. CDR3 length: 14 amino acids. The CDR3: CASSVDSSTGELFF. Written as DNA, the CDR3 is TGTGCCAGCAGCGTAGATTCCAGTACCGGGGAGCTGTTTTTT.

The table lists this clone with a few counts. The rearrangement links TRBV29-1 to TRBJ2-5, with TRBD2 identical over 9 bases. The trim removed 3 bases at V and 1 base at J, leaving 12 bases unmatched. CDR3 length: 17 amino acids. Per germline, CDR1 SQVTM and CDR2 ANQGSEA. Written as DNA, the CDR3 is TGCAGCGTTGAGGGTTTGACTAGCGGAGGTCCCCAAGAGACCCAGTACTTC. It yields the protein CSVEGLTSGGPQETQYF.

This clone was counted many times. No DNA is shown, since the ends of the CDR3 on it are uncertain; the CDR3 is the one TCRdb lists. This chain links TRBV28 with TRBJ1-4; the DNA was not compared with TRBD1, the D call given in the table. Ends included, the CDR3 has 17 residues. Per the germline V gene, CDR1 is MDHEN and CDR2 is SYDVKM. This chain's CDR3 is CASSSSGQGGSTEKLFF.

This chain uses TRBV27 with TRBJ2-7, with D unclear. The germline V gene has CDR1 MNHEY and CDR2 SMNVEV (reference sequence). The CDR3 has 13 amino acids. Trimming took off 5 bases at V and 3 bases at J, with 11 bases between the two ends. CDR3 region: CASSDSGVYEQYF. The CDR3 region has the DNA TGTGCCAGCAGTGACTCCGGAGTCTACGAGCAGTACTTC.

The chain recombines TRBV5-1 with TRBJ2-3; D not certain. Trimming left V 7 bases short and J 1 base short, with 13 bases between. This CDR3 has 14 residues. From germline, CDR1 is SGHRS and CDR2 YFSETQ. CDR3 DNA sequence: TGCGCCAGCGGGTTAGGTGGGGGCACAGATACGCAGTATTTT. It specifies CASGLGGGTDTQYF.

A few counts support this clone. The chain employs TRBV4-1 and TRBJ2-4, with D possibly matching TRBD1 (5 bases). Trimming pared 1 base from V and 5 bases from J, leaving 9 bases between. CDR3 length: 14 residues. Germline-derived CDR1 and CDR2 are MGHRA and YSYEKL. CDR3: CASSQVGLENIQYF. For the CDR3, the DNA is TGCGCCAGCAGCCAAGTGGGGCTGGAAAACATTCAGTACTTC.

The V gene is TRBV11-1, the J gene TRBJ2-5; weak D call: TRBD1 (5 bases). Trimming took off 1 base at V and 5 bases at J, with 14 bases between the two ends. The CDR3 covers 15 residues. Germline V gene sequence: CDR1 SGHAT, CDR2 FQDESV (reference sequence). CDR3 residues: CASSLGAQGLETQYF. In DNA form, the CDR3 reads TGTGCCAGCAGCTTAGGAGCCCAGGGATTGGAGACCCAGTACTTC.

The rearrangement uses TRBV5-4 and TRBJ2-5; 7 bases fit TRBD1. The CDR3 contains 13 residues. The junction had 7 bases not matched to a gene; V was cut back by 6 bases and J by 5 bases. Per the germline V gene, CDR1 is SGHNT and CDR2 is YYREEE (reference sequence). The CDR3 here is CASTTGLRETQYF. Written as DNA, the CDR3 is TGTGCCAGCACGACAGGGCTTCGGGAGACCCAGTACTTC.

This clone showed up just a few times. The rearrangement joins TRBV2 to TRBJ2-2; D uncertain. CDR1 is SNHLY and CDR2 is FYNNEI in the germline V gene. The CDR3 extends over 11 amino acids. V gave up 6 bases and J gave up 3 bases, with 2 bases separating them. CDR3 DNA: TGTGCCAGCAGGGACACCGGGGAGCTGTTTTTT. It yields the protein CASRDTGELFF. The whole variable domain, filled in from reference TRBV2 and TRBJ2-2, reads EPEVTQTPSHQVTQMGQEVILRCVPISNHLYFYWYRQILGQKVEFLVSFYNNEISEKSEIFDDQFSVERPDGSNFTLKIRSTKLEDSAMYFCASRDTGELFFGEGSRLTVL.

The rearrangement links TRBV13 to TRBJ2-1; TRBD1 is a possible D gene (6 bases). V gave up 0 bases and J gave up 10 bases, with 13 bases separating them. CDR1 is PRHDT, CDR2 FYEKMQ, per germline (reference sequence). The CDR3 is 14 amino acids. The DNA for the CDR3 is TGTGCCAGCAGCTTAGGACAGGGATATACCGAGCAGTTCTTC. Its protein is CASSLGQGYTEQFF.

This clone was counted once. The chain has TRBV18 and TRBJ1-3, with unresolved D. Germline V gene sequence: CDR1 KGHSH, CDR2 LQKENI. This CDR3 has 17 residues. The V and J ends lost 4 bases and 0 bases respectively, with 16 bases between them. Written as DNA, the CDR3 is TGTGCCAGCTCACTTCGTGTGGGAACGAGCTCTGGAAACACCATATATTTT. Translation: CASSLRVGTSSGNTIYF.